The clone carrying this TCR beta chain was counted between two and nine times. Its target is not known. The data belong to a study of T-cell memory formation after mild COVID-19. Study in general: Clusters were largely donor specific. General study findings and limits: Contracting clones, day 15 to 85, had balanced CD4/CD8, and later expanders favored CD4+.

TCR alpha and TCR beta cDNA libraries carrying sample barcodes and UMIs came from 5'RACE with constant-segment primers. TCRdb used MiXCR to reprocess the 5' RACE reads, holding one entry per CDR3 protein. The sample lists around 300,000 distinct CDR3 sequences, around 13% occurring once. The CDR3 runs 15 residues. The ends lost 8 bases at V and 6 bases at J; junction bases unmatched: 8. Germline CDR1 and CDR2: LNHNV and YYDKDF (reference sequence). The chain links TRBV15 to TRBJ1-5; 12 nucleotides line up with TRBD1. This clonotype was sampled from a man in his late teens or twenties who had mild COVID-19 (a few samples of this study predate the infection). Cell type and time point are not known. The specimen was PBMCs or a T cell subset sorted from them (not recorded which). In DNA, the CDR3 is TGTGCCACCCACCGCGGGACAGGGGGCGGTCAGCCCCAGCATTTT. The encoded protein is CATHRGTGGGQPQHF.